This T cell receptor (beta chain) appears in the sequencing data of a study of human T cells and chemical hapten exposure. General study results and limits: DPC sensitization did not alter TCRs above 1 in 1000 frequency.

Sample time point: healthy volunteer bleed at 6 weeks. Before extraction, the whole blood was not fractionated, and total RNA was taken from it. V was clipped by 0 bases and J by 4 bases, with 10 bases between them. The CDR3 extends over 14 amino acids. Germline CDR1 reads SGHRS; CDR2 reads YFSETQ. As concerns this clonotype: No antigen is known for it.

Library preparation tagged each individual cDNA molecule with a unique molecular identifier. Original processing methods: The number of TCRs in each sample had a median of about 96,000 and spanned about 20,000 to 700,000. MiXCR was run by TCRdb on the RACE reads, yielding one entry per CDR3 protein. The V and J calls and clone size come from TCRdb's table, not from the authors' own analysis. The sample lists about 77,000 distinct CDR3 sequences; about 8.6% were seen once. This chain joins TRBV5-1 and TRBJ1-1, with no clear D. This receptor was obtained from a female donor in good health. Some clones in this sample may be carry-over from other donors' samples. Sample: whole blood. The DNA for the CDR3 is TGCGCCAGCAGCTTGGATTGGACGGGCACTGAAGCTTTCTTT. Translated: CASSLDWTGTEAFF.